This TCR beta chain was observed in a study of T cells in Graves' hyperthyroidism and ophthalmopathy. About this clonotype: One end of the junction fails to match germline, which may point to a read error.

The CDR3 consists of 17 residues. Germline loops: CDR1 SNHLY, CDR2 FYNNEI. Amplification yielded TCR beta CDR3 regions, with RNA transcripts as the source. Primed by the HTBI set, a first-round RT-PCR was run on the TCR CDR3. TCRdb reprocessed the multiplex PCR reads with MiXCR, giving one entry per CDR3 protein. The sample contains roughly 500,000 distinct CDR3 sequences, about 16% of which appear only once. The sequenced sample was blood. J is TRBJ2-1 and V is TRBV2, with 11 nucleotides matching TRBD1. The receptor was isolated from a woman aged 25 to 39 with Graves' ophthalmopathy. The CDR3 region has the DNA TGTGCCAGCAGTGAGGGACAGGGGGTTCGGGGGTACAATGGGCAGTTCTTC. This codes for CASSEGQGVRGYNGQFF. The complete variable domain, with remaining parts taken from reference TRBV2 and TRBJ2-1, reads EPEVTQTPSHQVTQMGQEVILRCVPISNHLYFYWYRQILGQKVEFLVSFYNNEISEKSEIFDDQFSVERPDGSNFTLKIRSTKLEDSAMYFCASSEGQGVRGYNGQFFGPGTRLTVL.